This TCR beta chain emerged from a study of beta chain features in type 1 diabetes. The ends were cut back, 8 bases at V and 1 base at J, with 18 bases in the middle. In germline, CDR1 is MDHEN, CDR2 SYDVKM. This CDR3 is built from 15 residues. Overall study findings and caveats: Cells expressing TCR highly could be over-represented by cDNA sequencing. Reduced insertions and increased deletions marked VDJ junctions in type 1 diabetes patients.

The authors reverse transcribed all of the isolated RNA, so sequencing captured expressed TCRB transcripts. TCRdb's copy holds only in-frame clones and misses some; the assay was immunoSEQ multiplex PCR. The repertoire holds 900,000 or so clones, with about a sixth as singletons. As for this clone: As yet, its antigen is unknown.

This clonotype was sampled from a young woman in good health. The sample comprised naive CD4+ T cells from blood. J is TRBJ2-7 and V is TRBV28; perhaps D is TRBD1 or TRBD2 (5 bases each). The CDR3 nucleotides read TGTGCCAGCTCAACTATCGGGGCAACATCCTACGAGCAGTACTTC. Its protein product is CASSTIGATSYEQYF.